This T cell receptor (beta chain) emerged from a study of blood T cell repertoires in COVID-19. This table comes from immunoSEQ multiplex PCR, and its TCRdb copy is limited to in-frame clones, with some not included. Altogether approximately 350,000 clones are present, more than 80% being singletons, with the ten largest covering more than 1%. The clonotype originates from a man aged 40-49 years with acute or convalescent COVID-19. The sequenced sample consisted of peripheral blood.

The CDR3 DNA sequence: TGTGCCAGCAGCTTGACGGACCCGCGGGACCTGCGGTCCGGAAACACCATATATTTT. It codes for CASSLTDPRDLRSGNTIYF. V usage is TRBV7-3 and J usage is TRBJ1-3, with a weak D call TRBD1 (5 bases). Germline CDR1 is SGHTA and CDR2 is FQGTGA. The CDR3 has 19 residues. V gave up 3 bases and J gave up 4 bases, with 25 bases separating them.